One sample yielded the 20 T cell receptor beta chains listed below, sequenced in a study of PD-1 blockade in classical Hodgkin lymphoma. Only in-frame clones appear in the TCRdb table, and some are missing; sequencing was by immunoSEQ multiplex PCR. The sample carries some 49,000 clones, around 90% recorded once. Documented time point: newly diagnosed, previously untreated cHL patient sample. Sequencing was performed on peripheral blood mononuclear cells (PBMCs). Receptor source: a human donor with classical Hodgkin lymphoma.

This rearrangement joins TRBV15 to TRBJ2-5, with a possible D match to TRBD2 (6 bases). V was shortened by 5 bases and J by 3 bases, with 16 bases between the two germline ends. Per the germline V gene, CDR1 is LNHNV and CDR2 is YYDKDF (reference sequence). The CDR3 has 15 amino acids. CDR3 loop: CATSLVNSGKETQYF. CDR3 coding DNA: TGTGCCACCAGCCTGGTTAATAGCGGTAAAGAGACCCAGTACTTC.

The chain links TRBV29-1 to TRBJ2-1, with 11 bases matching TRBD1. The V gene end was trimmed by 4 bases and the J gene end by 9 bases; junction bases not matched to a gene: 8. This CDR3 has 14 residues. Germline CDR1 is SQVTM and CDR2 is ANQGSEA. Here the CDR3 reads CSVGPGQGGGEQFF. The CDR3 nucleotides are TGCAGCGTTGGGCCGGGACAGGGGGGCGGTGAGCAGTTCTTC.

The chain links TRBV25-1 to TRBJ2-3, with D perhaps matching TRBD2 (6 bases). The germline CDR1 and CDR2 sequences are MGHDK and SYGVNS. V lost 0 bases and J 5 bases, leaving 18 bases between the germline ends. The CDR3 spans 17 residues. The CDR3 nucleotides read TGTGCCAGCAGTGAATATATACGGAGTGGGCGGGGAGATACGCAGTATTTT. It specifies CASSEYIRSGRGDTQYF.

This rearrangement joins TRBV29-1 to TRBJ2-1, with unresolved D. The CDR3 has 12 residues. V lost 0 bases and J lost 16, with 16 bases in between. The germline CDR1 and CDR2 sequences are SQVTM and ANQGSEA. For the CDR3, the DNA is TGCAGCGTTGAAGATCTTGAATTAAAGGGATTCTTC. Its protein is CSVEDLELKGFF.

The chain uses TRBV7-3 and TRBJ1-1; TRBD1 might be the D (6 bases). V gave up 0 bases and J gave up 1 base, with 9 bases separating them. Germline CDR1 is SGHTA and CDR2 is FQGTGA. The CDR3 length is 15 residues. The CDR3 region is CASSLTAGENTEAFF. DNA of the CDR3: TGTGCCAGCAGCTTAACGGCAGGGGAGAACACTGAAGCTTTCTTT.

This clone occurred a few times. The V gene is TRBV28, the J gene TRBJ1-2; 7 nucleotides line up with TRBD1. Germline CDR1 reads MDHEN; CDR2 reads SYDVKM. J lost 4 bases, V lost 4 bases, and 12 bases had no gene match. The CDR3 has 16 amino acids. The CDR3 reads CASSSPRQGAGYGYTF. CDR3 sequence (DNA): TGTGCCAGCAGTTCTCCCCGACAGGGAGCAGGCTATGGCTACACCTTC.

V is TRBV6-1 and J is TRBJ1-2, with D hard to call. Germline CDR1 is MNHNS and CDR2 is SASEGT. Trimming removed 8 bases at V and 7 bases at J, with 11 bases between. The CDR3 contains 11 residues. The CDR3 DNA follows: TGTGCCAGCTGGGTCACCGGTGGCTACACCTTC. Translating it yields CASWVTGGYTF.

This CDR3 is CASSPSEQFF. The CDR3 DNA follows: TGCGCCAGCAGCCCATCTGAGCAGTTCTTC. The chain recombines TRBV5-1 with TRBJ2-1; D is unresolved. CDR3 size: 10 residues. CDR1 and CDR2 (germline): SGHRS, YFSETQ. V was clipped by 4 bases and J by 9 bases, with 5 bases between them.

The chain links TRBV7-2 to TRBJ2-3, with 7 positions matching TRBD2. J gave up 1 base and V 2 bases, and 3 bases lay outside the gene matches. Germline-derived CDR1 and CDR2 are SGHTA and FQGNSA. The CDR3 has 15 residues. CDR3 sequence: CASSLMAGGTDTQYF. The CDR3 DNA is TGTGCCAGCAGCTTAATGGCGGGAGGCACAGATACGCAGTATTTT.

The V and J genes are TRBV29-1 and TRBJ2-3; D remains ambiguous. V dropped 7 bases and J dropped 2 bases, with 13 bases sitting between them. The CDR3 runs 13 residues. Germline-derived CDR1 and CDR2 are SQVTM and ANQGSEA. The CDR3 region has the DNA TGCAGCGCAAACCGGGTCTCCACAGATACGCAGTATTTT. It encodes CSANRVSTDTQYF.

The chain has TRBV5-1 and TRBJ2-1; perhaps TRBD1 as D (6 bases). Per germline, CDR1 SGHRS and CDR2 YFSETQ. The CDR3 extends over 15 amino acids. V was shortened by 0 bases and J by 2 bases, with 9 bases between the two germline ends. The CDR3 DNA follows: TGCGCCAGCAGCTTGGTAACAGGGACCTACAATGAGCAGTTCTTC. This encodes CASSLVTGTYNEQFF.

The CDR3 DNA sequence: TGCGCCAGCAGTGAATATGGGGGATCTAATGAAAAACTGTTTTTT. Translation: CASSEYGGSNEKLFF. The chain couples TRBV10-2 to TRBJ1-4, with D perhaps matching TRBD1 (5 bases). V dropped 3 bases and J dropped 3 bases, with 11 bases sitting between them. Germline V gene data show CDR1 as WSHSY and CDR2 as SAAADI. This CDR3 region has 15 residues.

V and J are TRBV29-1 and TRBJ2-1; tentatively, D is TRBD1 or TRBD2 (6 bases each). The CDR3 is 11 residues long. With 8 bases removed from V and 8 bases from J, the gap between germline ends came to 13 bases. Germline values: CDR1 SQVTM, CDR2 ANQGSEA. The CDR3 sequence is CSTSGGYEQFF. CDR3 DNA sequence: TGCAGCACCTCCGGGGGCTATGAGCAGTTCTTC.

The gene calls are TRBV27 and TRBJ2-1, with 8 bases matching TRBD1. The CDR3 is 14 residues long. The germline CDR1 and CDR2 sequences are MNHEY and SMNVEV (reference sequence). Trimming cost V 8 bases and J 5 bases; bases outside gene matches: 8. In DNA, the CDR3 is TGTGCCAGCGGGGGGCAGGGGGCCCACAATGAGCAGTTCTTC. Its protein is CASGGQGAHNEQFF.

The chain joins TRBV6-4 to TRBJ2-3; maybe TRBD2 (6 bases). This CDR3 is built from 13 residues. The germline CDR1 and CDR2 sequences are MRHNA and SNTAGT. V was pared by 5 bases and J by 2 bases, with 8 bases between. CDR3 amino acids: CASSRDSTDTQYF. In DNA, the CDR3 is TGTGCCAGCAGTCGGGACTCCACAGATACGCAGTATTTT.

V gene TRBV7-9 combines with J gene TRBJ2-7; tentatively, D is TRBD1 (6 bases). Trimming cost V 4 bases and J 5 bases, with 21 bases left between them. The CDR3 contains 16 residues. In germline, CDR1 is SEHNR, CDR2 FQNEAQ (reference sequence). CDR3 nucleotides: TGTGCCAGCAGCTACTTTGACAGGTTTTCAAATGACGAGCAGTACTTC. Residues: CASSYFDRFSNDEQYF.

The chain is built from TRBV7-9 and TRBJ2-1, with 15 bases that match TRBD2. CDR1 is SEHNR and CDR2 is FQNEAQ in the germline V gene (reference sequence). V lost 5 bases to trimming and J lost 7 bases; unmatched junction nucleotides: 12. The CDR3 extends over 18 amino acids. The chain's CDR3 is CASSTPPGLAGGRNEQFF. The CDR3 nucleotides are TGTGCCAGCAGCACCCCCCCGGGACTAGCGGGAGGTCGGAATGAGCAGTTCTTC.

V gene TRBV9 combines with J gene TRBJ2-1; D is uncertain. Looked up from germline, CDR1 is SGDLS and CDR2 is YYNGEE. The CDR3 spans 14 residues. Trimming removed 5 bases at V and 0 bases at J, with 9 bases between. CDR3 nucleotide sequence: TGTGCCAGCAGGCAGGTCAGCTCCTACAATGAGCAGTTCTTC. As protein: CASRQVSSYNEQFF.

The V and J genes are TRBV5-4 and TRBJ1-4; D possibly corresponds to TRBD1 (5 bases). The CDR3 has 16 residues. Germline CDR1 reads SGHNT; CDR2 reads YYREEE (reference sequence). The V and J ends lost 2 bases and 8 bases respectively, with 19 bases between them. The CDR3 sequence is CASSFKIGVVDEKLFF. DNA for the CDR3: TGTGCCAGCAGCTTCAAAATAGGGGTGGTTGACGAAAAACTGTTTTTT.

The V call is TRBV9, the J call TRBJ1-3; the D is unclear. The CDR3 spans 14 residues. Germline V gene data show CDR1 as SGDLS and CDR2 as YYNGEE. V was shortened by 2 bases and J by 3 bases, with 9 bases between the two germline ends. The CDR3 coding sequence is TGTGCCAGCAGCGTCGGAGCAGATGGAAACACCATATATTTT. Its translation is CASSVGADGNTIYF.